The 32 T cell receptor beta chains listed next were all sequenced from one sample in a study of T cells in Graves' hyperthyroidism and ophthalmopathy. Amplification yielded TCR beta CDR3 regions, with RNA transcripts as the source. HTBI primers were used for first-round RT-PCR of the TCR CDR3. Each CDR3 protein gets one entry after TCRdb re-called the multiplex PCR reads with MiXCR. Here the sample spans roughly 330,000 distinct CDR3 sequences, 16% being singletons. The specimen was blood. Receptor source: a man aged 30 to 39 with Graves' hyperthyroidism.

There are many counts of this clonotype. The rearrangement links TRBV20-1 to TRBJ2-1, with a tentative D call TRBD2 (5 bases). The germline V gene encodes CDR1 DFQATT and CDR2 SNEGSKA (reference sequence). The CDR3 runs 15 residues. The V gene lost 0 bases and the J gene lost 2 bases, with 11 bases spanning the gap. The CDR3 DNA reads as TGCAGTGCTAGAGATCCTGGGAGCCCCTACAATGAGCAGTTCTTC. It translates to CSARDPGSPYNEQFF.

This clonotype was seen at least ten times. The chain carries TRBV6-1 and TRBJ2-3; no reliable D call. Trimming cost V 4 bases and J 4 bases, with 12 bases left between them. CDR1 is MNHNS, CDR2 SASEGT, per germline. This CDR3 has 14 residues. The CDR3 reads CASSVGRRADTQYF. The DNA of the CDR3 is TGTGCCAGCAGTGTTGGACGCCGGGCAGATACGCAGTATTTT.

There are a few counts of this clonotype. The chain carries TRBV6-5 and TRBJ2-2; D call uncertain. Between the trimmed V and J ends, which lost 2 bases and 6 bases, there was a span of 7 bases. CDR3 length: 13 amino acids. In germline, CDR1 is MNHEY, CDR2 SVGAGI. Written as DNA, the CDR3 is TGTGCCAGCAGTTACCTTTCTCCCGGGGAGCTGTTTTTT. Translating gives CASSYLSPGELFF.

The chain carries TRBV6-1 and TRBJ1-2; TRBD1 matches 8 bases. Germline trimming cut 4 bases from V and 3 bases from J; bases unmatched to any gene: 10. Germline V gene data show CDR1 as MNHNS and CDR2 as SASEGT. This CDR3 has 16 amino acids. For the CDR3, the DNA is TGTGCCAGCAGTGGCCAGGGGGCCCGTGATGACTATGGCTACACCTTC. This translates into CASSGQGARDDYGYTF.

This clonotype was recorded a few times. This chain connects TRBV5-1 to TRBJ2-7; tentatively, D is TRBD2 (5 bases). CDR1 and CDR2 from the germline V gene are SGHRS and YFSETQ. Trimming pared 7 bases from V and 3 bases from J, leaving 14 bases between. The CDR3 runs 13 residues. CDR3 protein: CASQSGSDYEQYF. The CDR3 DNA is TGCGCCAGCCAATCGGGTAGCGACTACGAGCAGTACTTC.

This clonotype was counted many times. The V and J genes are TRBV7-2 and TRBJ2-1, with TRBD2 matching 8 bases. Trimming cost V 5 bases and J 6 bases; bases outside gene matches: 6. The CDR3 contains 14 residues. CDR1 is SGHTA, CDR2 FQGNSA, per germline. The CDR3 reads CASSITGTSNEQFF. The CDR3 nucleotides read TGTGCCAGCAGCATTACCGGGACTAGCAATGAGCAGTTCTTC. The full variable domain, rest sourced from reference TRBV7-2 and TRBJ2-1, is GAGVSQSPSNKVTEKGKDVELRCDPISGHTALYWYRQSLGQGLEFLIYFQGNSAPDKSGLPSDRFSAERTGGSVSTLTIQRTQQEDSAVYLCASSITGTSNEQFFGPGTRLTVL.

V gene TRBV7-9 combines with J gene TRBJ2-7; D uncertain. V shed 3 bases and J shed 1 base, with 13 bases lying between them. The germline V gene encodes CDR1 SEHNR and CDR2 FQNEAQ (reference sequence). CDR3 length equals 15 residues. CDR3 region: CASSFGRQHSYEQYF. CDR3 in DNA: TGTGCCAGCAGCTTCGGGCGGCAGCATTCCTACGAGCAGTACTTC.

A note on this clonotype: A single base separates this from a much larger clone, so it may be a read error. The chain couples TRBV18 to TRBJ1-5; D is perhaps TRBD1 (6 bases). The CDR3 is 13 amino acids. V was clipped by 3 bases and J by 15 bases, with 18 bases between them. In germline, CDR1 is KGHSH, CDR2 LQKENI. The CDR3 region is CASSPPDRTLLHF. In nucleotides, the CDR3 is TGTGCCAGCTCACCGCCCGACAGGACCCTTCTGCATTTT. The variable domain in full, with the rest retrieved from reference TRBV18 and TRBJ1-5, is NAGVMQNPRHLVRRRGQEARLRCSPMKGHSHVYWYRQLPEEGLKFMVYLQKENIIDESGMPKERFSAEFPKEGPSILRIQQVVRGDSAAYFCASSPPDRTLLHFGDGTRLSIL.

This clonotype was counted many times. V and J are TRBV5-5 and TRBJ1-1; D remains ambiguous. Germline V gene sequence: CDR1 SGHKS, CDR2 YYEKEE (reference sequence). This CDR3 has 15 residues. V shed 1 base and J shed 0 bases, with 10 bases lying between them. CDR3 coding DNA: TGTGCCAGCAGCTTGTCAGCGGGATTGAACACTGAAGCTTTCTTT. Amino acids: CASSLSAGLNTEAFF.

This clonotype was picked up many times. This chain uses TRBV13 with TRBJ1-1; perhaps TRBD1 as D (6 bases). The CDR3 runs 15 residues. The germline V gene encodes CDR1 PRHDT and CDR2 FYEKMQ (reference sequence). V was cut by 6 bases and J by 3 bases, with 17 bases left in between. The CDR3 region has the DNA TGTGCCAGCAGTCGCCCGGGGGCAGGGTACACTGAAGCTTTCTTT. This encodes CASSRPGAGYTEAFF. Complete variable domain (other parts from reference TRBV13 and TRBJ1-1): AAGVIQSPRHLIKEKRETATLKCYPIPRHDTVYWYQQGPGQDPQFLISFYEKMQSDKGSIPDRFSAQQFSDYHSELNMSSLELGDSALYFCASSRPGAGYTEAFFGQGTRLTVV.

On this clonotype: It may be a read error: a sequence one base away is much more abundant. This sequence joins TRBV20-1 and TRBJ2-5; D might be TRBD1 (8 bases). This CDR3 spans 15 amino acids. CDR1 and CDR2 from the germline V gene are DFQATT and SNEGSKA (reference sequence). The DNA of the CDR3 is TGCAGTGCTAGAGATACAGGGGGGGTGGGAGAGACCCGGTACTTC. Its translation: CSARDTGGVGETRYF.

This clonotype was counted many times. CDR3 protein: CSASPLLDAYSYNEQFF. Here the CDR3 DNA reads TGCAGTGCTAGCCCCCTCCTAGACGCTTACTCCTACAATGAGCAGTTCTTC. This rearrangement joins TRBV20-1 to TRBJ2-1; D unclear. Trimming cost V 3 bases and J 0 bases, with 18 bases left between them. The CDR3 is 17 amino acids. Germline V gives CDR1 DFQATT, CDR2 SNEGSKA (reference sequence).

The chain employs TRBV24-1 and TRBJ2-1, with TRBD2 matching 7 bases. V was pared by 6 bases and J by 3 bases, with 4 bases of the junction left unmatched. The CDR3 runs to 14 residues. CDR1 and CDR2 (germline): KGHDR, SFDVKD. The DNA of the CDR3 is TGTGCCACCAGTATTAGCGGGTTCTACAATGAGCAGTTCTTC. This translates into CATSISGFYNEQFF.

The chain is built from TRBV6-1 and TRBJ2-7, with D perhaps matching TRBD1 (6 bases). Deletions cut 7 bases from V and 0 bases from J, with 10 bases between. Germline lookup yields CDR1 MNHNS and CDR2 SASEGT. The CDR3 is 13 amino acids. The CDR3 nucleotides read TGTGCCAGCACCGAAGGGGGCTCCTACGAGCAGTACTTC. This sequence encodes CASTEGGSYEQYF.

CDR3 residues: CASSFTSGSPDTQYF. CDR3 bases: TGTGCCAGCAGTTTTACTAGCGGGAGCCCAGATACGCAGTATTTT. V and J are TRBV7-9 and TRBJ2-3, with TRBD2 matching 11 bases. V was pared by 6 bases and J by 4 bases, with 6 bases of the junction left unmatched. The CDR3 is 15 residues long. CDR1 and CDR2 (germline): SEHNR, FQNEAQ (reference sequence).

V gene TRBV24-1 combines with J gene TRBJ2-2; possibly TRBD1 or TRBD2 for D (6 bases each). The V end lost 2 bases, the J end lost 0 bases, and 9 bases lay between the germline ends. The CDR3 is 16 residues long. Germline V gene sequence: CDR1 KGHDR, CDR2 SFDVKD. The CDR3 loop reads CATSDYRGANTGELFF. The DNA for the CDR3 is TGTGCCACCAGTGATTATAGGGGGGCGAACACCGGGGAGCTGTTTTTT.

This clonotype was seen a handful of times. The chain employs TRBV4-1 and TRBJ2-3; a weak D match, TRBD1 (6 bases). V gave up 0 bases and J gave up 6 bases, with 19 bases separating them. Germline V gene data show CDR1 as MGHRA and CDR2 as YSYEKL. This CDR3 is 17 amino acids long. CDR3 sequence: CASSQDRGRGKRDTQYF. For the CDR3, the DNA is TGCGCCAGCAGCCAAGATAGGGGCAGGGGTAAGAGGGATACGCAGTATTTT.

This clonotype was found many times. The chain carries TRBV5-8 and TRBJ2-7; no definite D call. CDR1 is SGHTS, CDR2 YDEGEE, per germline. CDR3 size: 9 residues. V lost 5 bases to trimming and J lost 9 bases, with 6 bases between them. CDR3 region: CASRFGQYF. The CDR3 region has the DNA TGTGCCAGCAGGTTCGGGCAGTACTTC.

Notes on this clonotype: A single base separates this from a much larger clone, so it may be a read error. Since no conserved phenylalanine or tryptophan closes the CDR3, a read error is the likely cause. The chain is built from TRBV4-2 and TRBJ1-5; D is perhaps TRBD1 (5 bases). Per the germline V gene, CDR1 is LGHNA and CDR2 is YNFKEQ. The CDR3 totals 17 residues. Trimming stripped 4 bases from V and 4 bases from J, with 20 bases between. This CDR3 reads CASSPRGGAGPNQPQHL. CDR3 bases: TGTGCCAGCAGCCCCCGTGGTGGGGCCGGTCCAAATCAGCCCCAGCATCTT.

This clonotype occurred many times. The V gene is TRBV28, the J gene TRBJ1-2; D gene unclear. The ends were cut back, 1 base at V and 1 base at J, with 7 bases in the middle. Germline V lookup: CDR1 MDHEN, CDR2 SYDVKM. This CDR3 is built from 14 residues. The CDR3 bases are TGTGCCAGCAGTTTATCGGGTCTTAACTATGGCTACACCTTC. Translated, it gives CASSLSGLNYGYTF.

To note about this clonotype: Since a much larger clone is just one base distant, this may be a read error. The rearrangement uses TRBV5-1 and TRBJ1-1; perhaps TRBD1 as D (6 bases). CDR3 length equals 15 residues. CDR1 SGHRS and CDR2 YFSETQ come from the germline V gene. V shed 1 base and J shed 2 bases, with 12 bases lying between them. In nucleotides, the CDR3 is TGCGCCAGCAGCTTGTACAGGGACCCAAACACTGAAGCTTTCTTT. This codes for CASSLYRDPNTEAFF.

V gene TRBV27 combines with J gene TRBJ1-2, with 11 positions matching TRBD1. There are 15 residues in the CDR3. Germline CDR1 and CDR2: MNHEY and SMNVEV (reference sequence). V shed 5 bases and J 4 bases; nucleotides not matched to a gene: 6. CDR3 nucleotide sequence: TGTGCCAGCAGTGTGGACAGGGGGCGAGGCTATGGCTACACCTTC. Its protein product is CASSVDRGRGYGYTF.

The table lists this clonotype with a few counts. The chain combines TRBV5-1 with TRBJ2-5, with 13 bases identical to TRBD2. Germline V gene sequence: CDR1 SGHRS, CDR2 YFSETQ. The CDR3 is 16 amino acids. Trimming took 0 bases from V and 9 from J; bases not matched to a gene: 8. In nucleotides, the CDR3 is TGCGCCAGCAGCTTGGCCGGGACTAGCGGGGTCCCGTCCCAGTACTTC. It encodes CASSLAGTSGVPSQYF.

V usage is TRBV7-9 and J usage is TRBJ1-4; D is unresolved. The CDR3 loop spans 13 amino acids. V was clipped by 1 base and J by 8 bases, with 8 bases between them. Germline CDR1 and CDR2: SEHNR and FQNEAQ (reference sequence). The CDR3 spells CASSLDASEKLFF. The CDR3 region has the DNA TGTGCCAGCAGCTTAGACGCCAGCGAAAAACTGTTTTTT.

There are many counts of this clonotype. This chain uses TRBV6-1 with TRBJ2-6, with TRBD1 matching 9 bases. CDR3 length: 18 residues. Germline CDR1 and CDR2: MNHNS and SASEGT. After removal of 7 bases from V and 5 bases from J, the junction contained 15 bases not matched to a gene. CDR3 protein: CASIERDRDLLWANVLTF. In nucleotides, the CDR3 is TGTGCCAGCATCGAAAGGGACAGGGACCTCCTCTGGGCCAACGTCCTGACTTTC.

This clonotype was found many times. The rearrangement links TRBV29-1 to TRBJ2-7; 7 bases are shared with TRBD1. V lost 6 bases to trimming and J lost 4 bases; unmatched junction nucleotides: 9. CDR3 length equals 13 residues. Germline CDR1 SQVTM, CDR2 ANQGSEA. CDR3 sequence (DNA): TGCAGCGTCCGACAGGGTGGAGGTTACGAGCAGTACTTC. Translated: CSVRQGGGYEQYF.

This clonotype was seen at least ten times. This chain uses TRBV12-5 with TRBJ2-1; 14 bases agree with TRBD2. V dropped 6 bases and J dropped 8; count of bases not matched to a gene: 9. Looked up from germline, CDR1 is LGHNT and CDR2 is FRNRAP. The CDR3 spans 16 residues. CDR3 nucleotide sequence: TGTGCTAGTGGGATTGCCGGGACTAGCGGGAGTTATGAGCAGTTCTTC. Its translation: CASGIAGTSGSYEQFF.

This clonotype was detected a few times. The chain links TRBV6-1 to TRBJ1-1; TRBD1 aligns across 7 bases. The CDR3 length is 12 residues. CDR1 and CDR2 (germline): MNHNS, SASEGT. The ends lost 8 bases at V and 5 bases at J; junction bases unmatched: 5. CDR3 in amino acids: CASSDRATEAFF. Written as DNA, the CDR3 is TGTGCCAGCTCCGACAGGGCAACTGAAGCTTTCTTT.

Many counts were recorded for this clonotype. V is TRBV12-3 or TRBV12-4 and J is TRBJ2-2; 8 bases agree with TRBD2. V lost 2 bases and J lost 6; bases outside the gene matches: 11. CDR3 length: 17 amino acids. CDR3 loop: CASSLLLAGTPAGELFF. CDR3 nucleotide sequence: TGTGCCAGCAGTTTATTGTTAGCGGGGACCCCGGCCGGGGAGCTGTTTTTT.

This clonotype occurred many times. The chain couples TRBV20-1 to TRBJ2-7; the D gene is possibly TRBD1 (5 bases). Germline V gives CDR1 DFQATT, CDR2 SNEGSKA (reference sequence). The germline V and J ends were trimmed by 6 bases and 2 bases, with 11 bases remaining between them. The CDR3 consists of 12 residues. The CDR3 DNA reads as TGCAGTGCCGAGGACAAACCCTACGAGCAGTACTTC. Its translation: CSAEDKPYEQYF.

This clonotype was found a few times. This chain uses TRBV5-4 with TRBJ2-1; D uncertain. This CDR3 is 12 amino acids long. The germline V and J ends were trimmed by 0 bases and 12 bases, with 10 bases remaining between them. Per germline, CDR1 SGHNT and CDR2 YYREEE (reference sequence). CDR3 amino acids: CASSLGTRLQFF. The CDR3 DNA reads TGTGCCAGCAGCTTGGGGACGCGCCTGCAGTTCTTC.

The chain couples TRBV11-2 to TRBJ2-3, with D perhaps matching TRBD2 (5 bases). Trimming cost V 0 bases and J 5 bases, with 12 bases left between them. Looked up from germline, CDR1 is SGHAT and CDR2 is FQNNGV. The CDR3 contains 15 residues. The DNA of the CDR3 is TGTGCCAGCAGCTTAGAGGGTCTAGGAGGAGATACGCAGTATTTT. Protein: CASSLEGLGGDTQYF.